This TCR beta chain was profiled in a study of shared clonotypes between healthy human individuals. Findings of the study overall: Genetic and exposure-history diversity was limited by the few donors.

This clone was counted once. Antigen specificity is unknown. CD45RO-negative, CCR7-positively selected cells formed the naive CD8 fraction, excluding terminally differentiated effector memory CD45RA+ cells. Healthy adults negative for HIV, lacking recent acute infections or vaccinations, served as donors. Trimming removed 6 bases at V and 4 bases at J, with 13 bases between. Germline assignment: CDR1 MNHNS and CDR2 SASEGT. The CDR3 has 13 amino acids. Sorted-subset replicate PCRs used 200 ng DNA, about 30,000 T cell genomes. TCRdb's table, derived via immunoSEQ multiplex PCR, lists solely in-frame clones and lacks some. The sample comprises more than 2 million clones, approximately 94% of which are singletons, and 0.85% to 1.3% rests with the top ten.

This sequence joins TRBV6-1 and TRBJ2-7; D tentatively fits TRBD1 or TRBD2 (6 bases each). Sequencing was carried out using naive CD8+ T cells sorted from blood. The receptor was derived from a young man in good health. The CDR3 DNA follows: TGTGCCAGCAGCCGAAGGGGGGCATACGAGCAGTACTTC. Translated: CASSRRGAYEQYF.